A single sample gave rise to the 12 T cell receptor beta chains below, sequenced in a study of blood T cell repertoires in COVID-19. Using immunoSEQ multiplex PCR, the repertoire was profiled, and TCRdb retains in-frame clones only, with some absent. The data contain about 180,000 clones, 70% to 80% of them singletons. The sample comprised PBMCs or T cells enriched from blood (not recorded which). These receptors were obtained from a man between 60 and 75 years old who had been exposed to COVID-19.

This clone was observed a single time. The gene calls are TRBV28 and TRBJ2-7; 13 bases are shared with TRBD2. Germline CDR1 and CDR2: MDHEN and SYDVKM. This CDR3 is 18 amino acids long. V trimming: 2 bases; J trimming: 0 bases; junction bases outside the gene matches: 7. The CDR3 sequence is CASSLPGLAGAVSYEQYF. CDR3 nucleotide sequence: TGTGCCAGCAGTTTACCCGGACTAGCGGGAGCCGTCTCCTACGAGCAGTACTTC.

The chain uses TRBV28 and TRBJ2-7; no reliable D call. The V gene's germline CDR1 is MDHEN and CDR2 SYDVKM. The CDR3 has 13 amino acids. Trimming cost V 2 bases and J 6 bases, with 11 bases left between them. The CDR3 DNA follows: TGTGCCAGCAGTTTACCGCCTGGCTTCGAGCAGTACTTC. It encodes CASSLPPGFEQYF.

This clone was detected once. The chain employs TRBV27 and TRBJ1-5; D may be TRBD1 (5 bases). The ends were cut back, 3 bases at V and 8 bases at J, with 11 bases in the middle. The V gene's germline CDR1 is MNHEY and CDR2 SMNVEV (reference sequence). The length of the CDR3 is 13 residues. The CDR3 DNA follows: TGTGCCAGCAGTTTGCCGGGGGTGGAGCCCCAGCATTTT. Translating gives CASSLPGVEPQHF.

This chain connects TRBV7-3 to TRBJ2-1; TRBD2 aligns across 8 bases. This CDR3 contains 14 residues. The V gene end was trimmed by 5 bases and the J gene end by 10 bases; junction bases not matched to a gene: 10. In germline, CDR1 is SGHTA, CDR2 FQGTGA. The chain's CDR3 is CASSDRGGTREQFF. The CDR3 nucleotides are TGTGCCAGCAGCGACCGCGGGGGGACTAGGGAGCAGTTCTTC.

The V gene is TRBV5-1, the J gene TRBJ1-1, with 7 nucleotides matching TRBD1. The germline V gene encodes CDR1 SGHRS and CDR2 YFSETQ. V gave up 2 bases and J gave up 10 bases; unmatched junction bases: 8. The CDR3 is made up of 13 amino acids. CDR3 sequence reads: CASSLQQGYAAFF. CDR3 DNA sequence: TGCGCCAGCAGCTTACAACAGGGGTATGCAGCTTTCTTT. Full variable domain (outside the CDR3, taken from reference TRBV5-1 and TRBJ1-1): KAGVTQTPRYLIKTRGQQVTLSCSPISGHRSVSWYQQTPGQGLQFLFEYFSETQRNKGNFPGRFSGRQFSNSRSEMNVSTLELGDSALYLCASSLQQGYAAFFGQGTRLTVV.

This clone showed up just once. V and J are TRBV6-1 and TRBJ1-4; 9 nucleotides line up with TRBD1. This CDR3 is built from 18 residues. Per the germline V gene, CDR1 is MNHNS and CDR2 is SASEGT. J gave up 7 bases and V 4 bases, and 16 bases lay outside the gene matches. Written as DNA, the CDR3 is TGTGCCAGCAGTGCCACCGGGACAGGGCACAACCGAGGTGAAAAACTGTTTTTT. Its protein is CASSATGTGHNRGEKLFF.

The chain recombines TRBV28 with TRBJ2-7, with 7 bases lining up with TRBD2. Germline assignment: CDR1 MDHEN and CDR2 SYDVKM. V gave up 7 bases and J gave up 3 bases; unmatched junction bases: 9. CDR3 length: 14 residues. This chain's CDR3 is CASTPGGGNYEQYF. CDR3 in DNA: TGTGCCAGCACCCCGGGAGGCGGGAACTACGAGCAGTACTTC.

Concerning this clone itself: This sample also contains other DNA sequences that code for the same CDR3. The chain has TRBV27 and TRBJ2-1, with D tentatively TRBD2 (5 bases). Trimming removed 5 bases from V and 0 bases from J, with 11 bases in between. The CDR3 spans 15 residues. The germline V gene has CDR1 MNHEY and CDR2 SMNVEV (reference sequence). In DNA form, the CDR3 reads TGTGCCAGCAGTCCCCGGGATAGCTCCTACAATGAGCAGTTCTTC. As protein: CASSPRDSSYNEQFF.

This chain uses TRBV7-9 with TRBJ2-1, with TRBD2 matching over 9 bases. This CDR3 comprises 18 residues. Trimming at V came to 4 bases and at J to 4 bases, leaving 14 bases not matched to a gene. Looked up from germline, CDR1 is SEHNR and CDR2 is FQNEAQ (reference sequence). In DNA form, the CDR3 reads TGTGCCAGCAGCTCCGGGACTAGCCAGGAGCACTTATACAATGAGCAGTTCTTC. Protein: CASSSGTSQEHLYNEQFF.

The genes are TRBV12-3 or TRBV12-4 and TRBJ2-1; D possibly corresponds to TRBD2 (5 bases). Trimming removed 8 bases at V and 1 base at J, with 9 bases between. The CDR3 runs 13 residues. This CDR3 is CASGRGSYNEQFF. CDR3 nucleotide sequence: TGTGCCAGCGGTCGGGGATCCTACAATGAGCAGTTCTTC.

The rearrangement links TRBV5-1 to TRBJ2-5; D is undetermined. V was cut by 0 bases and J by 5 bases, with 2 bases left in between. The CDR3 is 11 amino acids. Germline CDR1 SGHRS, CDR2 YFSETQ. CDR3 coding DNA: TGCGCCAGCAGCTTGGCGGAGACCCAGTACTTC. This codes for CASSLAETQYF.

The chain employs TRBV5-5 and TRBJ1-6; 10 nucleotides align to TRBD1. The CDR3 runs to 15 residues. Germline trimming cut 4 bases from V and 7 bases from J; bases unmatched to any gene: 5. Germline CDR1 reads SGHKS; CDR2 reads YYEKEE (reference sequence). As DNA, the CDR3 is TGTGCCAGCAGCCCCCCGGGACAGGGGAATTCACCCCTCCACTTT. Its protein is CASSPPGQGNSPLHF. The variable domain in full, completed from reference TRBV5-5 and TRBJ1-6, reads DAGVTQSPTHLIKTRGQQVTLRCSPISGHKSVSWYQQVLGQGPQFIFQYYEKEERGRGNFPDRFSARQFPNYSSELNVNALLLGDSALYLCASSPPGQGNSPLHFGNGTRLTVT.